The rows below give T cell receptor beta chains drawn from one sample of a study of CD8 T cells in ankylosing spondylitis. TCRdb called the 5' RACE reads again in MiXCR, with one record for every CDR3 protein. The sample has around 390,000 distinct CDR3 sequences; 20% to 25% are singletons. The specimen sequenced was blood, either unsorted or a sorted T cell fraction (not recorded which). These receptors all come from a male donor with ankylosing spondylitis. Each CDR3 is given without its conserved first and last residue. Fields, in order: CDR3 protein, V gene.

CDR3 protein: ASSLVGLAGPLSSYNEQF
V gene: TRBV5-1

CDR3 protein: ASSGLGGELF
V gene: TRBV6-1

CDR3 protein: ASSQEVGQPQH
V gene: TRBV3-1

CDR3 protein: ASSLVASGSGNIQY
V gene: TRBV5-1

CDR3 protein: ASSFTGTVNTGELF
V gene: TRBV5-6

CDR3 protein: ASKPGTKGVEQY
V gene: TRBV28

CDR3 protein: ASSAEMTVTEQY
V gene: TRBV7-9

CDR3 protein: ASSPDSTYNEQF
V gene: TRBV4-3

CDR3 protein: SVGDSGNTIY
V gene: TRBV29-1

CDR3 protein: ASSRWTGDREQY
V gene: TRBV27

CDR3 protein: ASTRLAGEIEQF
V gene: TRBV2

CDR3 protein: ASSSVLAGGTGELF
V gene: TRBV5-1

CDR3 protein: ASSILAGEADTQY
V gene: TRBV9

CDR3 protein: ASSSLAGSVDEQF
V gene: TRBV7-8

CDR3 protein: ASSGAGLAGYNEQF
V gene: TRBV5-1

CDR3 protein: ASSLVSTSGGLYEQY
V gene: TRBV7-2

CDR3 protein: ASSRSRNTDTQY
V gene: TRBV12-3/TRBV12-4

CDR3 protein: ASSPQVLAAAKNIQY
V gene: TRBV18

CDR3 protein: ASRAPAGQGEYSNQPQH
V gene: TRBV6-1

CDR3 protein: ASSPGTPARGYT
V gene: TRBV5-1

CDR3 protein: AWGGTAKGYT
V gene: TRBV30

CDR3 protein: ASRQGGGPYEQY
V gene: TRBV12-3/TRBV12-4